The entry that follows covers one TCR beta chain sequence. The repertoire was sequenced with immunoSEQ multiplex PCR; TCRdb's copy has only in-frame clones and lacks some. This sample has 55,000 to 70,000 clones, with about 92% found just once. CDR1 and CDR2 from the germline V gene are SGHAT and FQNNGV. Trimming shortened V by 0 bases and J by 3 bases, and 9 bases separated the two germline ends. This CDR3 region has 14 residues. The sample belongs to a study of T cell changes during pregnancy in multiple sclerosis. The J gene is TRBJ2-7, the V gene TRBV11-2, with D perhaps matching TRBD1 (5 bases). The sequencing here drew on peripheral blood, taken after pregnancy. The TCR was taken from a female donor with multiple sclerosis, enrolled in a pregnancy study. CDR3 loop: CASSLDQGSYEQYF. In DNA, the CDR3 is TGTGCCAGCAGCTTAGATCAGGGCAGCTACGAGCAGTACTTC.